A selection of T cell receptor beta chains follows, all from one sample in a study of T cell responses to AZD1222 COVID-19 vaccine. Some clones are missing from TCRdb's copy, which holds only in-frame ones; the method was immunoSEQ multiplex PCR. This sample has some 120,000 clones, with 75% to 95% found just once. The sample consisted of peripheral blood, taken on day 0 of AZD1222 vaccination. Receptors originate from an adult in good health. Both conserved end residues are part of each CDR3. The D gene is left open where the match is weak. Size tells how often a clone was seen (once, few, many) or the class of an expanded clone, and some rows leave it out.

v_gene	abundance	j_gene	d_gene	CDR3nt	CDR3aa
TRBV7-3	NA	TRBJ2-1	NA	TGTGCCAGCTCGCTGGGGGACGCCTACAATGAGCAGTTCTTC	CASSLGDAYNEQFF
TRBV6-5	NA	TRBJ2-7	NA	TGTGCCAGCAGTTACTCCAGGATTTACGAGCAGTACTTC	CASSYSRIYEQYF
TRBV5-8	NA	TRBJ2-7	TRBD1	TGTGCCAGCAGCTTAGACAGGGGTTCCTACGAGCAGTACTTC	CASSLDRGSYEQYF
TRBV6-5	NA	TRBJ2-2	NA	TGTGCCAGCACTAGCCACACCGGGGAGCTGTTTTTT	CASTSHTGELFF
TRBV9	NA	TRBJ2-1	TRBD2	TGTGCCAGCAGCTCCCCGAGTAGCGGGAGGGCCGAGAGTCCCTTATCCTACAATGAGCAGTTCTTC	CASSSPSSGRAESPLSYNEQFF
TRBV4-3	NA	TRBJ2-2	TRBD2	TGCGCCAGCAGCCAAGATAGGGCGGGAGGGGCCGGGGAGCTGTTTTTT	CASSQDRAGGAGELFF
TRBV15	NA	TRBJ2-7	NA	TGTGCCACCAGTGGGTTAACGACCTACGAGCAGTACTTC	CATSGLTTYEQYF
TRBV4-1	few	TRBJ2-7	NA	TGCGCCAGCAGCCACTACTACGAGCAGTACTTC	CASSHYYEQYF
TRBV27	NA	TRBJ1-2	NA	TGTGCCAGCAGCCCCCGGTTAGCAGTCCTTGGGTTGGAGAATGGCTACACCTTC	CASSPRLAVLGLENGYTF
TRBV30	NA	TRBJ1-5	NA	TGTGCCTGGAGTCCCTCCGAGGGCGCTGCCCAGCATTTT	CAWSPSEGAAQHF
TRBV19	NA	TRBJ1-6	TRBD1	TGTGCCAGTAGCCAAGACAGGGGCCGGTCACCCCTCCACTTT	CASSQDRGRSPLHF
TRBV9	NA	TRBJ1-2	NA	TGTGCCAGCAGCCCGCGAAACGAGTATGGCTACACCTTC	CASSPRNEYGYTF
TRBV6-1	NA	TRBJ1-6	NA	TGTGCCAGCAGTGAAGCGCGACGGGGATATAATTCACCCCTCCACTTT	CASSEARRGYNSPLHF
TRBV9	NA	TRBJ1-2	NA	TGTGCCAGCATGGACAGCTATTATGGCTACACCTTC	CASMDSYYGYTF
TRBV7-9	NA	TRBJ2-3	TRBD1	TGTGCCAGCAGCTTGCCGTTCGTTGACAGGGGGCGCACCACAGATACGCAGTATTTT	CASSLPFVDRGRTTDTQYF
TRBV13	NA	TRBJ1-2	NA	TGTGCCAGCAGCTACGTAACAGAGGAGGCGGGTCGAGGCTACACCTTC	CASSYVTEEAGRGYTF
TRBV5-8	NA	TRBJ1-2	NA	TGTGCCAGCAGCTTGGGGGGCGGGAACTATGGCTACACCTTC	CASSLGGGNYGYTF
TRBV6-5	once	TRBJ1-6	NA	TGTGCCAGCAGTTACAGTGTTACAGGTTCACCCCTCCACTTT	CASSYSVTGSPLHF
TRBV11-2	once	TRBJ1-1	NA	TGTGCCAGCACCGTCGGACGGAACACTGAAGCTTTCTTT	CASTVGRNTEAFF
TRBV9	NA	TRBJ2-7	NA	TGTGCCAGCAGCGTAGCTACTGTTGGGTACGAGCAGTACTTC	CASSVATVGYEQYF
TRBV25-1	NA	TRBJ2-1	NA	TGTGCCAGCAGACCCCCGACGGGCGGGTTTTACAATGAGCAGTTCTTC	CASRPPTGGFYNEQFF
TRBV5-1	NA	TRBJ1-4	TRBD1	TGCGCCAGCAGACAGGGGGCGGGTGAAAAACTGTTTTTT	CASRQGAGEKLFF
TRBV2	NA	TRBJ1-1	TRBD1	TGTGCCAGCAGCCGAGGGACAGGGAACACTGAAGCTTTCTTT	CASSRGTGNTEAFF
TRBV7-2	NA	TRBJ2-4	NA	TGTGCCAGCAGTTATGCACCGGGCCCAAAAAACATTCAGTACTTC	CASSYAPGPKNIQYF
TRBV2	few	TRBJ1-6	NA	TGTGCCAGCAGGGAAGAAAGCTCCTATAATTCACCCCTCCACTTT	CASREESSYNSPLHF
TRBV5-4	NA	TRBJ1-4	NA	TGTGCCAGCAGCCGCGGGCCTAATGAAAAACTGTTTTTT	CASSRGPNEKLFF
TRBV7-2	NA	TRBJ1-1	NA	TGTGCCAGCAGCTTAGGTGGACAGATCACTGAAGCTTTCTTT	CASSLGGQITEAFF
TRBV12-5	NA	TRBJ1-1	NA	TGTGCTAGTGGGCAAACAGGGTGGGTTAACACTGAAGCTTTCTTT	CASGQTGWVNTEAFF
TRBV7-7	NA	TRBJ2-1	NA	TGTGCCAGCAGCTTGGGAGACGGAGCTGTCAATGAGCAGTTCTTC	CASSLGDGAVNEQFF
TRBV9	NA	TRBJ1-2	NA	TGTGCCAGCAGCGTGGGGCCAGAAGCTAACTATGGCTACACCTTC	CASSVGPEANYGYTF
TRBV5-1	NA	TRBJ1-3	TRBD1	TGCGCCAGCAGCTTGGCGGGGACAGATGGAAACACCATATATTTT	CASSLAGTDGNTIYF
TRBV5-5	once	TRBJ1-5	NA	TGTGCCAGCAGCACGGGGGAGTATCAGCCCCAGCATTTT	CASSTGEYQPQHF
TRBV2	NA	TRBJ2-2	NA	TGTGCCAGCAGTGAAGTTTTCTGGTCCGGGGAGCTGTTTTTT	CASSEVFWSGELFF
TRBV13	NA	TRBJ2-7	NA	TGTGCCAGCAGCTTATCTTTCTTGAGACCCTACGAGCAGTACTTC	CASSLSFLRPYEQYF
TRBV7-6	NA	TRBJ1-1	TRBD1	TGTGCCAGCAGCTTATATGAGGGGGCAGGGTTGAACACTGAAGCTTTCTTT	CASSLYEGAGLNTEAFF
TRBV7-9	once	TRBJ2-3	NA	TGTGCCAGCAGCGCGATGGATACGCAGTATTTT	CASSAMDTQYF
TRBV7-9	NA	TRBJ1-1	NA	TGTGCCAGCAGCTTATCCGCGCTGAACACTGAAGCTTTCTTT	CASSLSALNTEAFF
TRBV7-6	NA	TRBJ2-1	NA	TGTGCCAGCAGCTTATTGGGCGTGGTGAGCTCCTACAATGAGCAGTTCTTC	CASSLLGVVSSYNEQFF
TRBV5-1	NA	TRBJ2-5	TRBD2	TGCGCCAGCAGCTACGGCGAACGCGGGGGCCAAGAGACCCAGTACTTC	CASSYGERGGQETQYF
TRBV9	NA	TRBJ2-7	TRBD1	TGTGCCAGCAGCGTAGACTCGCGACAGGGGATATACGAGCAGTACTTC	CASSVDSRQGIYEQYF
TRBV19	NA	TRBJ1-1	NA	TGTGCCAGTAGCCCTACCGGGCAGGGGCGTGCTTTCTTT	CASSPTGQGRAFF
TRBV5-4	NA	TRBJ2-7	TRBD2	TGTGCCAGCAGCTTGGGGACTAGCGTTTACGAGCAGTACTTC	CASSLGTSVYEQYF
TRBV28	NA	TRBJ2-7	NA	TGTGCCAGCACTGGGCGGTATAGCTCCTACGAGCAGTACTTC	CASTGRYSSYEQYF
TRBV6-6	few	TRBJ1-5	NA	TGTGCCAGCAGTTACCTCACAGGGATGAGCAATCAGCCCCAGCATTTT	CASSYLTGMSNQPQHF
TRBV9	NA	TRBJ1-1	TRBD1	TGTGCCAGCAGCGTAGCCGATCAGGGGGGTGAAGCTTTCTTT	CASSVADQGGEAFF
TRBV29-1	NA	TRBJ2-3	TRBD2	TGCAGCGTTGTGACTAGCGGGAGCACAGATACGCAGTATTTT	CSVVTSGSTDTQYF
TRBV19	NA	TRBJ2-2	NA	TGTGCCAGTAGAAGTCCGAAAAGCACCGGGGAGCTGTTTTTT	CASRSPKSTGELFF
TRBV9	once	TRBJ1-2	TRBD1	TGTGCCAGCAGCGCAACAGGGGTTTATGGCTACACCTTC	CASSATGVYGYTF
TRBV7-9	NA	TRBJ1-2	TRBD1	TGTGCCAGCAGCCGCGGCGGGACAGGAGGAGACCTTCGTGGCTACACCTTC	CASSRGGTGGDLRGYTF
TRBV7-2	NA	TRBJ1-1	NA	TGTGCCAGCAGGATAGGGGCGTACACTGAAGCTTTCTTT	CASRIGAYTEAFF
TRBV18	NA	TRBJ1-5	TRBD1	TGTGCCAGCTCGCGACAGGGAAATCAGCCCCAGCATTTT	CASSRQGNQPQHF
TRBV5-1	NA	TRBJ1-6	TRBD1	TGCGCCAGCGCATTCTCAGGGGGCTGGGACTCACCCCTCCACTTT	CASAFSGGWDSPLHF